This T cell receptor (beta chain) is drawn from a study of CD8 T cells in ankylosing spondylitis. The CDR3 spans 14 residues. Germline V CDR1 and CDR2: SQVTM, ANQGSEA. In regard to this clonotype: Its antigen is undetermined. One end of the junction fails to match germline, which may point to a read error.

TCRdb analysed the 5' RACE reads with MiXCR anew, one entry per CDR3 protein. Here the sample spans about 130,000 distinct CDR3 sequences, around 7.9% being singletons. Regarding the study as a whole: Disease-linked clones bore a CD8+ phenotype, appearing relatively rarely in peripheral blood. Among TCR beta sequences, a motif of under 10 highly homologous variants appeared characteristic of ankylosing spondylitis blood.

The chain couples TRBV29-1 to TRBJ1-1, with TRBD1 as a possible D gene (5 bases). Sequencing was done on a sample of blood, either unsorted or a sorted T cell fraction (not recorded which). The sequence derives from a female donor with ankylosing spondylitis or in good health (not recorded which). Here the CDR3 DNA reads TGCAACACCAAGGCGGGACTCCGGAACACTGAAGCCTTCTTT. Translation gives CNTKAGLRNTEAFF.